A single sample is the source of the 12 T cell receptor beta chains below, sequenced in a study of blood T cell repertoires in COVID-19. Generated by immunoSEQ multiplex PCR, the TCRdb table keeps only in-frame clones and is missing some. Among about 20,000 clones listed, 80% to 90% were seen once. Sample: peripheral blood. Every receptor here comes from a woman aged 60-75 years with active COVID-19.

This chain uses TRBV5-4 with TRBJ2-5; D perhaps matches TRBD2 (6 bases). This CDR3 is built from 18 residues. CDR1 is SGHNT and CDR2 is YYREEE in the germline V gene (reference sequence). Trimming pared 3 bases from V and 5 bases from J, leaving 26 bases between. The CDR3 bases are TGTGCCAGCAGCTCCCCCCGGGACTTAGTGGGGAAGGGGGAGACCCAGTACTTC. Protein: CASSSPRDLVGKGETQYF.

The genes are TRBV5-1 and TRBJ2-5; 12 bases agree with TRBD1. Germline V lookup: CDR1 SGHRS, CDR2 YFSETQ. Germline trimming cut 4 bases from V and 5 bases from J; bases unmatched to any gene: 12. This CDR3 is built from 17 residues. The DNA of the CDR3 is TGCGCCAGCAGCGTTGGGGGACAGGGGGCGCGAACGGAGACCCAGTACTTC. Amino acid sequence: CASSVGGQGARTETQYF. Full variable domain (remainder filled in from reference TRBV5-1 and TRBJ2-5): KAGVTQTPRYLIKTRGQQVTLSCSPISGHRSVSWYQQTPGQGLQFLFEYFSETQRNKGNFPGRFSGRQFSNSRSEMNVSTLELGDSALYLCASSVGGQGARTETQYFGPGTRLLVL.

The chain links TRBV7-9 to TRBJ1-2; D might be TRBD1 (5 bases). Germline values: CDR1 SEHNR, CDR2 FQNEAQ (reference sequence). Trimming stripped 5 bases from V and 7 bases from J, with 8 bases between. This CDR3 region has 11 residues. The CDR3 sequence is CASSVDTGYTF. Written as DNA, the CDR3 is TGTGCCAGCAGCGTGGACACTGGCTACACCTTC.

This sequence joins TRBV5-1 and TRBJ1-1; a weak D match, TRBD1 (5 bases). CDR3 length: 13 residues. V shed 3 bases and J shed 4 bases, with 10 bases lying between them. Germline CDR1 is SGHRS and CDR2 is YFSETQ. This CDR3 is CASSWGVSTEAFF. In nucleotides, the CDR3 is TGCGCCAGCAGCTGGGGGGTGTCCACTGAAGCTTTCTTT.

The gene calls are TRBV10-3 and TRBJ2-5; D is unclear. Germline CDR1 reads ENHRY; CDR2 reads SYGVKD. Trimming pared 3 bases from V and 4 bases from J, leaving 9 bases between. The CDR3 is made up of 13 amino acids. The CDR3 bases are TGTGCCATCAGTGATTCAGGAAGAGAGACCCAGTACTTC. Translating gives CAISDSGRETQYF.

The chain recombines TRBV12-5 with TRBJ2-3; 7 bases agree with TRBD2. The CDR3 consists of 16 residues. The V gene end was trimmed by 1 base and the J gene end by 4 bases; junction bases not matched to a gene: 8. The germline V gene encodes CDR1 LGHNT and CDR2 FRNRAP. CDR3 in DNA: TGTGCTAGTGGTTTGGGGGTCGGGGGGACCCCAGATACGCAGTATTTT. Protein: CASGLGVGGTPDTQYF. The full variable domain, in which reference TRBV12-5 and TRBJ2-3 provide the parts outside the CDR3, is DARVTQTPRHKVTEMGQEVTMRCQPILGHNTVFWYRQTMMQGLELLAYFRNRAPLDDSGMPKDRFSAEMPDATLATLKIQPSEPRDSAVYFCASGLGVGGTPDTQYFGPGTRLTVL.

This chain uses TRBV10-3 with TRBJ2-3, with D hard to call. The CDR3 has 13 amino acids. From germline, CDR1 is ENHRY and CDR2 SYGVKD. Trimming left V 2 bases short and J 2 bases short, with 5 bases between. The CDR3 bases are TGTGCCATCAGTGAGGGCACCACAGATACGCAGTATTTT. Translation: CAISEGTTDTQYF.

This chain joins TRBV25-1 and TRBJ1-5; no clear D gene. This CDR3 comprises 12 residues. CDR1 is MGHDK and CDR2 is SYGVNS in the germline V gene. The V gene lost 5 bases and the J gene lost 5 bases, with 7 bases spanning the gap. CDR3 nucleotide sequence: TGTGCCAGCAGTTTCGGTGATCAGCCCCAGCATTTT. Protein sequence: CASSFGDQPQHF.

V usage is TRBV5-5 and J usage is TRBJ2-2; weak D call: TRBD1 (6 bases). Germline assignment: CDR1 SGHKS and CDR2 YYEKEE (reference sequence). V dropped 5 bases and J dropped 2 bases, with 13 bases sitting between them. There are 15 residues in the CDR3. CDR3: CASRLQGTNTGELFF. In nucleotides, the CDR3 is TGTGCCAGCAGACTGCAGGGGACCAACACCGGGGAGCTGTTTTTT.

The genes are TRBV9 and TRBJ1-4; 9 nucleotides match TRBD1. The germline V gene encodes CDR1 SGDLS and CDR2 YYNGEE. Germline trimming cut 6 bases from V and 6 bases from J; bases unmatched to any gene: 6. The CDR3 loop spans 14 amino acids. The CDR3 is CASTQTGGDEKLFF. The CDR3 DNA follows: TGTGCCAGCACCCAAACAGGGGGCGATGAAAAACTGTTTTTT.

The chain uses TRBV21-1 and TRBJ1-2; TRBD1 is the table's D call, not checked against the DNA. TRBV21-1 is assigned pseudogene status. The CDR3 has 14 residues. In nucleotides, the CDR3 is TGTGCCAGCAGCCCCCGAGCAGGGGGCGACGGCTACACCTTC. The encoded protein is CASSPRAGGDGYTF.

The chain links TRBV20-1 to TRBJ2-5, with 12 bases matching TRBD2. After removal of 3 bases from V and 5 bases from J, the junction contained 7 bases not matched to a gene. This CDR3 comprises 15 residues. Germline values: CDR1 DFQATT, CDR2 SNEGSKA (reference sequence). The CDR3 region has the DNA TGCAGTGCTAGTCTAGCGGGGGGGGCCGGTGAGACCCAGTACTTC. Residues: CSASLAGGAGETQYF.